Listed below are T cell receptor beta chains from one sample, sequenced in a study of shared clonotypes between healthy human individuals. Method: immunoSEQ multiplex PCR; TCRdb's copy keeps in-frame clones and lacks some. Of 1.4 million or so clones detected, around 98.5% appear once; the ten largest clones hold approximately 0.38%. Input material: naive CD4+ T cells sorted from blood. The receptors come from a man between 25 and 39 years old in good health. The CDR3 runs from the conserved cysteine through the conserved F or W. Fields, in order: V gene, clone size, J gene, D gene, CDR3 protein, CDR3 DNA. The D gene is left open where the match is weak. A clone size is listed for some rows: how often the clone was seen (once, few, many), or a class if it is expanded.

v_gene: TRBV5-4; abundance: once; j_gene: TRBJ2-1; d_gene: TRBD2; CDR3aa: CASSLVATSGMNNEQFF; CDR3nt: TGTGCCAGCAGCTTGGTTGCGACTAGCGGGATGAACAATGAGCAGTTCTTC
v_gene: TRBV5-5; abundance: once; j_gene: TRBJ1-5; d_gene: -; CDR3aa: CASSLGAGAQPQHF; CDR3nt: TGTGCCAGCAGCTTGGGGGCAGGGGCGCAGCCCCAGCATTTT
v_gene: TRBV5-1; abundance: -; j_gene: TRBJ2-5; d_gene: -; CDR3aa: CASSLELRGRRGETQYF; CDR3nt: TGCGCCAGCAGCTTGGAGTTGAGGGGGCGGCGGGGAGAGACCCAGTACTTC
v_gene: TRBV10-3; abundance: -; j_gene: TRBJ2-1; d_gene: TRBD2; CDR3aa: CAISPTGTSKNEQFF; CDR3nt: TGTGCCATCAGTCCCACCGGGACTAGCAAGAATGAGCAGTTCTTC
v_gene: TRBV6-5; abundance: -; j_gene: TRBJ2-5; d_gene: TRBD1; CDR3aa: CASSYTDRGRKTQYF; CDR3nt: TGTGCCAGCAGTTACACGGACAGGGGAAGGAAGACCCAGTACTTC
v_gene: TRBV7-9; abundance: -; j_gene: TRBJ2-2; d_gene: -; CDR3aa: CASSPTPREQGLNTGELFF; CDR3nt: TGTGCCAGCAGCCCAACCCCCCGGGAACAAGGGTTGAACACCGGGGAGCTGTTTTTT
v_gene: TRBV18; abundance: -; j_gene: TRBJ2-7; d_gene: -; CDR3aa: CASSPLDGAYEQYF; CDR3nt: TGTGCCAGCTCACCACTGGACGGGGCCTACGAGCAGTACTTC
v_gene: TRBV28; abundance: once; j_gene: TRBJ1-5; d_gene: -; CDR3aa: CASSLTQVPYSNQPQHF; CDR3nt: TGTGCCAGCAGTTTAACTCAGGTGCCTTATAGCAATCAGCCCCAGCATTTT
v_gene: TRBV2; abundance: -; j_gene: TRBJ2-1; d_gene: -; CDR3aa: CATLGGSSYNEQFF; CDR3nt: TGTGCCACCCTCGGGGGAAGCTCCTACAATGAGCAGTTCTTC
v_gene: TRBV5-1; abundance: -; j_gene: TRBJ2-1; d_gene: -; CDR3aa: CASSLGLNEEQFF; CDR3nt: TGCGCCAGCAGCTTGGGGCTCAACGAGGAGCAGTTCTTC
v_gene: TRBV9; abundance: -; j_gene: TRBJ2-5; d_gene: -; CDR3aa: CASSVALRGGDQETQYF; CDR3nt: TGTGCCAGCAGCGTAGCCCTCAGGGGGGGGGACCAAGAGACCCAGTACTTC
v_gene: TRBV4-1; abundance: -; j_gene: TRBJ1-1; d_gene: -; CDR3aa: CASSRVGQNTEAFF; CDR3nt: TGCGCCAGCAGCCGGGTGGGACAGAACACTGAAGCTTTCTTT
v_gene: TRBV7-9; abundance: -; j_gene: TRBJ2-7; d_gene: -; CDR3aa: CASKSLSYEQYF; CDR3nt: TGTGCCAGCAAAAGCCTCTCCTACGAGCAGTACTTC
v_gene: TRBV6-5; abundance: -; j_gene: TRBJ2-7; d_gene: TRBD2; CDR3aa: CASSYGLAGVSEQYF; CDR3nt: TGTGCCAGCAGTTACGGTCTAGCGGGAGTTAGCGAGCAGTACTTC
v_gene: TRBV4-1; abundance: -; j_gene: TRBJ2-4; d_gene: TRBD1; CDR3aa: CASSHLPGTGDDIQYF; CDR3nt: TGCGCCAGCAGCCACCTACCAGGGACAGGGGATGACATTCAGTACTTC
v_gene: TRBV28; abundance: -; j_gene: TRBJ2-7; d_gene: -; CDR3aa: CATSMDIPYEQYF; CDR3nt: TGTGCCACCAGTATGGACATCCCCTACGAGCAGTACTTC
v_gene: TRBV4-1; abundance: -; j_gene: TRBJ2-1; d_gene: -; CDR3aa: CASSQTPPGEQFF; CDR3nt: TGCGCCAGCAGCCAAACCCCCCCCGGCGAGCAGTTCTTC
v_gene: TRBV28; abundance: -; j_gene: TRBJ1-2; d_gene: -; CDR3aa: CASSLGGNYGYTF; CDR3nt: TGTGCCAGCAGTTTAGGTGGAAACTATGGCTACACCTTC
v_gene: TRBV28; abundance: -; j_gene: TRBJ1-2; d_gene: -; CDR3aa: CASSFEAVYGYTF; CDR3nt: TGTGCCAGCAGTTTTGAAGCCGTCTATGGCTACACCTTC
v_gene: TRBV5-1; abundance: -; j_gene: TRBJ2-5; d_gene: -; CDR3aa: CASSLEGRQETQYF; CDR3nt: TGCGCCAGCAGCTTGGAGGGACGGCAAGAGACCCAGTACTTC
v_gene: TRBV18; abundance: once; j_gene: TRBJ2-1; d_gene: TRBD1; CDR3aa: CASSPTGGGHNEQFF; CDR3nt: TGTGCCAGCTCACCGACAGGGGGGGGACACAATGAGCAGTTCTTC
v_gene: TRBV28; abundance: -; j_gene: TRBJ1-2; d_gene: -; CDR3aa: CASSRSAGYGYTF; CDR3nt: TGTGCCAGCAGCCGCTCTGCCGGCTATGGCTACACCTTC
v_gene: TRBV2; abundance: once; j_gene: TRBJ1-4; d_gene: -; CDR3aa: CASTNTRASGAKLFF; CDR3nt: TGTGCCAGCACTAACACCAGGGCCTCGGGGGCAAAACTGTTTTTT
v_gene: TRBV9; abundance: -; j_gene: TRBJ1-2; d_gene: TRBD1; CDR3aa: CASSVAQGALNYGYTF; CDR3nt: TGTGCCAGCAGCGTAGCACAGGGGGCTCTCAACTATGGCTACACCTTC
v_gene: TRBV19; abundance: -; j_gene: TRBJ2-7; d_gene: -; CDR3aa: CASSIRLTSYEQYF; CDR3nt: TGTGCCAGTAGTATAAGGTTGACTTCCTACGAGCAGTACTTC
v_gene: TRBV2; abundance: -; j_gene: TRBJ2-1; d_gene: TRBD1; CDR3aa: CASSRQGEYNEQFF; CDR3nt: TGTGCCAGCAGCCGACAGGGGGAATACAATGAGCAGTTCTTC
v_gene: TRBV18; abundance: once; j_gene: TRBJ2-7; d_gene: -; CDR3aa: CASSPPQREHYEQYF; CDR3nt: TGTGCCAGCTCACCACCCCAGCGAGAACACTACGAGCAGTACTTC
v_gene: TRBV21-1; abundance: -; j_gene: TRBJ2-6; d_gene: -; CDR3aa: CASSKDPRRQYSGANVLTF; CDR3nt: TGTGCCAGCAGCAAGGATCCCAGGAGGCAATACTCTGGGGCCAACGTCCTGACTTTC
v_gene: TRBV28; abundance: -; j_gene: TRBJ2-2; d_gene: -; CDR3aa: CASSLRAAGELFF; CDR3nt: TGTGCCAGCAGCCTTCGAGCTGCCGGGGAGCTGTTTTTT
v_gene: TRBV5-1; abundance: -; j_gene: TRBJ2-7; d_gene: -; CDR3aa: CASSWDGEGDEQYF; CDR3nt: TGCGCCAGCAGCTGGGACGGTGAGGGGGACGAGCAGTACTTC
v_gene: TRBV5-1; abundance: once; j_gene: TRBJ2-1; d_gene: -; CDR3aa: CASSLGVPFGGEQFF; CDR3nt: TGCGCCAGCAGCTTGGGTGTTCCTTTCGGCGGTGAGCAGTTCTTC
v_gene: TRBV5-1; abundance: -; j_gene: TRBJ2-5; d_gene: -; CDR3aa: CASSHAPGFETQYF; CDR3nt: TGCGCCAGCAGCCATGCTCCAGGATTCGAGACCCAGTACTTC
v_gene: TRBV7-9; abundance: -; j_gene: TRBJ1-1; d_gene: -; CDR3aa: CASSPLGTQAFF; CDR3nt: TGTGCCAGCAGCCCCTTAGGGACACAAGCTTTCTTT
v_gene: TRBV5-4; abundance: -; j_gene: TRBJ1-1; d_gene: -; CDR3aa: CASSREQNTEAFF; CDR3nt: TGTGCCAGCAGCCGGGAACAGAACACTGAAGCTTTCTTT
v_gene: TRBV28; abundance: -; j_gene: TRBJ2-2; d_gene: TRBD2; CDR3aa: CASKGLAGETGELFF; CDR3nt: TGTGCCAGCAAGGGACTAGCGGGTGAAACCGGGGAGCTGTTTTTT
v_gene: TRBV18; abundance: once; j_gene: TRBJ1-4; d_gene: -; CDR3aa: CASSPRAEPNEKLFF; CDR3nt: TGTGCCAGCTCACCACGGGCAGAACCGAATGAAAAACTGTTTTTT
v_gene: TRBV29-1; abundance: -; j_gene: TRBJ2-6; d_gene: -; CDR3aa: CSVATSTGANVLTF; CDR3nt: TGCAGCGTTGCGACTAGTACTGGGGCCAACGTCCTGACTTTC
v_gene: TRBV9; abundance: -; j_gene: TRBJ1-3; d_gene: -; CDR3aa: CASSVAGNSGNTIYF; CDR3nt: TGTGCCAGCAGCGTAGCCGGCAACTCTGGAAACACCATATATTTT
v_gene: TRBV2; abundance: -; j_gene: TRBJ2-7; d_gene: -; CDR3aa: CASSDTRSSYEQYF; CDR3nt: TGTGCCAGCAGTGATACTAGGAGCTCCTACGAGCAGTACTTC
v_gene: TRBV28; abundance: -; j_gene: TRBJ2-7; d_gene: -; CDR3aa: CASSLGTPKYF; CDR3nt: TGTGCCAGCAGCCTCGGGACACCCAAGTACTTC